The 22 T cell receptor beta chains given below trace back to one sample, sequenced in a study of T cells in localized non-small cell lung cancer. Measured with immunoSEQ multiplex PCR; TCRdb has only the in-frame clones, and not every one. The sample carries around 30,000 clones, 90% to 95% recorded once. The sequenced sample was peripheral blood, obtained before any cancer treatment. All receptors derive from a woman between 35 and 75 years old with stage I lung adenocarcinoma.

Remarks on this clone: A read error may produce the germline difference seen at one junction end. The rearrangement joins TRBV5-3 to TRBJ2-7; 9 positions agree with TRBD2. TRBV5-3 is placed among ORFs of uncertain function. The CDR3 has 15 residues. The CDR3 DNA reads as TGTGCCAGCAGCTTGGGGGCGGGAGGGCCCTCCGAGCAGTACTTC. Encoded protein: CASSLGAGGPSEQYF.

The chain couples TRBV10-3 to TRBJ1-1; D is possibly TRBD1 (6 bases). The CDR3 has 14 residues. CDR1 is ENHRY and CDR2 is SYGVKD in the germline V gene. The V and J ends lost 6 bases and 8 bases respectively, with 19 bases between them. The CDR3 loop is CAIREAGTPTEAFF. The CDR3 nucleotides are TGTGCCATCAGGGAAGCCGGGACACCGACAGAAGCTTTCTTT.

CDR3 in amino acids: CASSRQGAIYNEQFF. The CDR3 bases are TGTGCCAGCAGTCGACAGGGGGCGATCTACAATGAGCAGTTCTTC. This chain uses TRBV6-5 with TRBJ2-1; 10 positions match TRBD1. Trimming cost V 5 bases and J 3 bases; bases outside gene matches: 4. This CDR3 is 15 amino acids long. CDR1 and CDR2 (germline): MNHEY, SVGAGI.

In its sample, this clone was seen a few times. The chain carries TRBV2 and TRBJ2-3; 8 bases align to TRBD2. The CDR3 length is 17 residues. Germline CDR1 and CDR2: SNHLY and FYNNEI. Germline trimming cut 2 bases from V and 2 bases from J; bases unmatched to any gene: 9. The CDR3 loop reads CASSEFGNSGATDTQYF. CDR3 coding DNA: TGTGCCAGCAGTGAATTTGGTAATAGCGGGGCCACAGATACGCAGTATTTT.

J is TRBJ1-1 and V is TRBV6-1; TRBD1 matches 7 bases. After removal of 9 bases from V and 2 bases from J, the junction contained 6 bases not matched to a gene. This CDR3 contains 13 residues. CDR1 is MNHNS, CDR2 SASEGT, per germline. CDR3 DNA: TGTGCCAGTGACAGGGCTCTCAACACTGAAGCTTTCTTT. This codes for CASDRALNTEAFF.

This clone was seen more than once but under ten times. V usage is TRBV5-1 and J usage is TRBJ2-7; 8 bases are a match to TRBD1. The V gene's germline CDR1 is SGHRS and CDR2 YFSETQ. V trimming: 4 bases; J trimming: 6 bases; junction bases outside the gene matches: 6. The CDR3 runs to 13 residues. Here the CDR3 DNA reads TGCGCCAGCAGCAACGACAGGGGAGGCGAGCAGTACTTC. This translates into CASSNDRGGEQYF.

The chain uses TRBV19 and TRBJ2-7; the match to TRBD1 covers 7 bases. Trimming took 7 bases from V and 2 from J; bases not matched to a gene: 11. Germline-derived CDR1 and CDR2 are LNHDA and SQIVND (reference sequence). CDR3 size: 15 residues. The chain's CDR3 is CASKRTGQSPYEQYF. In DNA form, the CDR3 reads TGTGCCAGTAAGAGGACAGGCCAGTCACCCTACGAGCAGTACTTC.

V and J are TRBV7-2 and TRBJ1-3; 9 bases align to TRBD1. CDR1 is SGHTA and CDR2 is FQGNSA in the germline V gene. The ends lost 6 bases at V and 8 bases at J; junction bases unmatched: 8. The CDR3 is made up of 14 amino acids. CDR3 loop: CASSLQGAGDTIYF. CDR3 DNA: TGTGCCAGCAGTCTACAGGGGGCAGGGGACACCATATATTTT.

This clone was recorded only once. The rearrangement joins TRBV29-1 to TRBJ1-1; TRBD1 agrees at 8 bases. The CDR3 loop spans 13 amino acids. V was pared by 6 bases and J by 7 bases, with 10 bases of the junction left unmatched. Germline CDR1 SQVTM, CDR2 ANQGSEA. CDR3 region: CSVLGQGTGEAFF. The CDR3, as DNA: TGCAGCGTCCTCGGACAGGGAACGGGTGAAGCTTTCTTT.

J is TRBJ2-7 and V is TRBV18; D not certain. This CDR3 has 12 amino acids. Germline V gene sequence: CDR1 KGHSH, CDR2 LQKENI. V shed 4 bases and J shed 6 bases, with 10 bases lying between them. The CDR3 nucleotides are TGTGCCAGCTCACGATACTCGCGCGAGCAGTACTTC. Translated, it gives CASSRYSREQYF.

The gene calls are TRBV19 and TRBJ1-5, with D uncertain. The CDR3 totals 16 residues. Between the trimmed V and J ends, which lost 6 bases and 4 bases, there was a span of 19 bases. Germline CDR1 and CDR2: LNHDA and SQIVND (reference sequence). CDR3 sequence: CASRGVKLTPNQPQHF. DNA for the CDR3: TGTGCCAGTAGGGGAGTAAAACTTACACCTAATCAGCCCCAGCATTTT.

This clone is a singleton in its sample. The chain uses TRBV7-2 and TRBJ2-1; TRBD1 might be the D (5 bases). The V end was cut by 2 bases, the J end by 9 bases, with 17 bases between. This CDR3 contains 15 residues. Germline values: CDR1 SGHTA, CDR2 FQGNSA. The CDR3 protein is CASSLSIGDEAEQFF. The CDR3 DNA follows: TGTGCCAGCAGCTTATCGATAGGGGATGAGGCTGAGCAGTTCTTC.

This chain connects TRBV12-5 to TRBJ2-1; D uncertain. The CDR3 sequence is 13 residues long. Germline V gives CDR1 LGHNT, CDR2 FRNRAP. Deletions cut 2 bases from V and 4 bases from J, with 6 bases between. CDR3: CASGLSQYNEQFF. CDR3 bases: TGTGCTAGTGGTTTGTCCCAGTACAATGAGCAGTTCTTC.

This chain links TRBV7-9 with TRBJ2-1, with TRBD2 identical over 9 bases. J lost 5 bases, V lost 5 bases, and 7 bases had no gene match. Per the germline V gene, CDR1 is SEHNR and CDR2 is FQNEAQ (reference sequence). The CDR3 has 15 amino acids. The CDR3 nucleotides read TGTGCCAGCAGCCCAGCGGGAGGTGCCAACAATGAGCAGTTCTTC. Its translation is CASSPAGGANNEQFF.

The DNA for the CDR3 is TGTGCCAGCAGCCCTCTAGGCGAGCCCAGCGAGCAGTACTTC. Its protein is CASSPLGEPSEQYF. This chain links TRBV7-2 with TRBJ2-7; no firm D call. Looked up from germline, CDR1 is SGHTA and CDR2 is FQGNSA. With 5 bases removed from V and 6 bases from J, the gap between germline ends came to 17 bases. CDR3 size: 14 residues.

The CDR3 spells CSVEEQVQGVEAFF. CDR3 nucleotides: TGCAGCGTTGAAGAACAGGTACAGGGGGTGGAAGCTTTCTTT. The chain joins TRBV29-1 to TRBJ1-1; the match to TRBD1 covers 8 bases. V shed 0 bases and J 8 bases; nucleotides not matched to a gene: 8. This CDR3 is built from 14 residues. Germline assignment: CDR1 SQVTM and CDR2 ANQGSEA.

This chain links TRBV18 with TRBJ1-6; TRBD1 is a possible D gene (6 bases). The CDR3 runs to 16 residues. Germline-derived CDR1 and CDR2 are KGHSH and LQKENI. Trimming took off 0 bases at V and 9 bases at J, with 15 bases between the two ends. CDR3: CASSPPTGGRASPLHF. DNA for the CDR3: TGTGCCAGCTCACCACCGACTGGGGGCAGGGCTTCACCCCTCCACTTT.

The chain is built from TRBV7-3 and TRBJ2-5, with 14 bases that match TRBD2. Germline V lookup: CDR1 SGHTA, CDR2 FQGTGA. The CDR3 length is 15 residues. V was clipped by 7 bases and J by 5 bases; unmatched bases: 6. The CDR3 here is CASTRLAGGRETQYF. The CDR3 DNA reads as TGTGCCAGCACAAGACTAGCGGGAGGGAGGGAGACCCAGTACTTC.

This clone was seen more than once but under ten times. This rearrangement joins TRBV11-2 to TRBJ1-6; unclear D gene. The CDR3 length is 12 residues. The germline gives CDR1 SGHAT, CDR2 FQNNGV. V shed 3 bases and J shed 7 bases, with 4 bases lying between them. The CDR3 DNA reads as TGTGCCAGCAGCTTTTTCAATTCACCCCTCCACTTT. Protein sequence: CASSFFNSPLHF.

This chain links TRBV18 with TRBJ1-2; D is unclear. The CDR3 loop spans 15 amino acids. Germline CDR1 KGHSH, CDR2 LQKENI. Trimming removed 3 bases at V and 4 bases at J, with 15 bases between. CDR3 loop: CASSPRTSSTYGYTF. CDR3 nucleotides: TGTGCCAGCTCACCCCGGACTTCTTCAACCTATGGCTACACCTTC.

The V gene is TRBV6-5, the J gene TRBJ1-1; maybe TRBD1 (5 bases). Between the trimmed V and J ends, which lost 5 bases and 11 bases, there was a span of 18 bases. The CDR3 has 13 amino acids. The V gene's germline CDR1 is MNHEY and CDR2 SVGAGI. Here the CDR3 reads CASSPGRGPGAFF. CDR3 DNA sequence: TGTGCCAGCAGTCCAGGGAGGGGCCCCGGGGCTTTCTTT.

J is TRBJ1-1 and V is TRBV4-3, with D tentatively TRBD1 (5 bases). Looked up from germline, CDR1 is LGHNA and CDR2 is YSLEER. This CDR3 has 16 residues. V lost 1 base and J lost 0, with 12 bases in between. CDR3 loop: CASSQGANRLNTEAFF. The CDR3 DNA reads as TGCGCCAGCAGCCAAGGCGCGAACAGGCTGAACACTGAAGCTTTCTTT.